This T cell receptor (beta chain) was profiled in a study of cytomegalovirus exposure and HLA in healthy donors. Though probably carrying unrecorded immune exposures, donors were nominally healthy at sampling. Trimming left V 0 bases short and J 0 bases short, with 9 bases between. The CDR3 is 16 amino acids. Germline V gives CDR1 SGHRS, CDR2 YFSETQ. A word on this clone: Its target is not known.

General study points: Roughly uniform depth of sequencing across donors was assumed in presence/absence analyses. V- and J-gene trimming in TCR beta was tied to a missense DCLRE1C variant by an analysis performed later. In a later analysis, the majority of CMV-associated beta chains seemingly showed HLA restriction.

A multiplex PCR was run with 60 Vbeta primers and 13 Jbeta primers. The method was immunoSEQ multiplex PCR; TCRdb's version includes in-frame clones alone and lacks a portion of them. The sample contains 110,000 to 150,000 clones, 70% to 85% of which appear only once. The clonotype was recovered from a woman aged 60-75 years in good health and CMV-seropositive. This chain connects TRBV5-1 to TRBJ1-4; D is ambiguous. Sequencing input: PBMCs. CDR3 sequence: CASSLGIETTNEKLFF. The DNA of the CDR3 is TGCGCCAGCAGCTTGGGCATAGAAACAACTAATGAAAAACTGTTTTTT.